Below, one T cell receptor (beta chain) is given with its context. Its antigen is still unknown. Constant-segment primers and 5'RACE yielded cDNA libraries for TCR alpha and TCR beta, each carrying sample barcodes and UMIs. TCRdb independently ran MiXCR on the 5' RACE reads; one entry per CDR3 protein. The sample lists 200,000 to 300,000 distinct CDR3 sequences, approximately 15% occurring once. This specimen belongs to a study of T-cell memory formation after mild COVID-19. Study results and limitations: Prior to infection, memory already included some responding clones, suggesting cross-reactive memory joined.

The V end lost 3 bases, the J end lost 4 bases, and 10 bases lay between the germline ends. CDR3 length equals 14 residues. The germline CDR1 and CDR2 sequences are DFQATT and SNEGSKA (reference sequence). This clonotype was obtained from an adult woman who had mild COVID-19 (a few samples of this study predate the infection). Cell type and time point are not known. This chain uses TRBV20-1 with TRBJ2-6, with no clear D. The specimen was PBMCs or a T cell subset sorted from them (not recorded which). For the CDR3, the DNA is TGCAGTGCTAGTTGGGTGAGGGGGGCCAACGTCCTGACTTTC. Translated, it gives CSASWVRGANVLTF.